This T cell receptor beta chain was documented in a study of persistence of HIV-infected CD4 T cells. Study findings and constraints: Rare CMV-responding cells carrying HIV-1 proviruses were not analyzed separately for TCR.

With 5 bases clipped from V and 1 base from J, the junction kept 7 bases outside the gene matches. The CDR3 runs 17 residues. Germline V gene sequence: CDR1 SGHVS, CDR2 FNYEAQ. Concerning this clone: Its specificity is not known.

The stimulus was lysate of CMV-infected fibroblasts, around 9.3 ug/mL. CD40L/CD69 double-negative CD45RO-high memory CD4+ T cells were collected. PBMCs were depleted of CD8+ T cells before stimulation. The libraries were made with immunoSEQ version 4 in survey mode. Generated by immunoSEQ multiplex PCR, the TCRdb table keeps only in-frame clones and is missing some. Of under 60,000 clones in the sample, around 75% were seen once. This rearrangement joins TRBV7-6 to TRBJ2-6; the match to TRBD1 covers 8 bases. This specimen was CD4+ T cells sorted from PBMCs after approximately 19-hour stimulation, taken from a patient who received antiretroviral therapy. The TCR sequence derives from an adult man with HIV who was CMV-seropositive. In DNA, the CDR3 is TGTGCCAGCAGCCCAAGACAGGGGAGGTCTGGGGCCAACGTCCTGACTTTC. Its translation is CASSPRQGRSGANVLTF.